The 21 T cell receptor beta chains below come from one sample, sequenced in a study of cytomegalovirus exposure and HLA in healthy donors. In the PCR, 60 Vbeta and 13 Jbeta primers were used. Produced via immunoSEQ multiplex PCR; TCRdb's table is partial and in-frame only. The sample has some 160,000 clones, around 80% seen once. Material for sequencing was PBMCs. The source of these receptors is a male donor in good health and CMV-seronegative.

Only a few counts were recorded for this clone. The chain uses TRBV9 and TRBJ2-3; 10 positions match TRBD2. Trimming cost V 4 bases and J 6 bases; bases outside gene matches: 8. The length of the CDR3 is 15 residues. The germline CDR1 and CDR2 sequences are SGDLS and YYNGEE. The CDR3 DNA sequence: TGTGCCAGCAGCCGTGCTAGCGGGAGCGGGGATACGCAGTATTTT. This sequence encodes CASSRASGSGDTQYF.

On this clone itself: At one end the junction does not follow the germline gene, possibly because of a read error. V and J are TRBV13 and TRBJ1-1; D is perhaps TRBD1 (5 bases). The CDR3 runs to 16 residues. Germline CDR1 PRHDT, CDR2 FYEKMQ (reference sequence). The CDR3 sequence is CASSLGRGSLNTEAFF. CDR3 coding DNA: TGTGCCAGCAGCCTAGGGCGGGGCTCCTTGAACACTGAAGCTTTCTTT.

For this clone: This CDR3 is also generated by other DNA sequences in the sample. This sequence joins TRBV6-6 and TRBJ1-6, with unresolved D. The CDR3 consists of 16 residues. CDR1 MNHNY and CDR2 SVGAGI come from the germline V gene (reference sequence). Trimming shortened V by 2 bases and J by 0 bases, and 8 bases separated the two germline ends. Here the CDR3 DNA reads TGTGCCAGCAGTTACAGGGAGAGCTCCTATAATTCACCCCTCCACTTT. This translates into CASSYRESSYNSPLHF.

The chain employs TRBV6-1 and TRBJ1-4; the D is unclear. Trimming left V 3 bases short and J 4 bases short, with 9 bases between. Germline V gene data show CDR1 as MNHNS and CDR2 as SASEGT. This CDR3 is built from 14 residues. Here the CDR3 reads CASSETRYNEKLFF. The CDR3 DNA reads as TGTGCCAGCAGTGAGACCAGGTATAATGAAAAACTGTTTTTT.

J is TRBJ2-1 and V is TRBV5-4; 10 bases map to TRBD1. Trimming cost V 8 bases and J 6 bases; bases outside gene matches: 5. CDR1 is SGHNT, CDR2 YYREEE, per germline (reference sequence). The CDR3 is made up of 13 amino acids. CDR3 nucleotides: TGTGCCAGGGGACAGGGGCCCGGCAATGAGCAGTTCTTC. It codes for CARGQGPGNEQFF.

This clone was detected only once. The genes are TRBV10-1 and TRBJ2-7, with TRBD1 as a possible D gene (7 bases). Germline loops: CDR1 WNHNN, CDR2 SYGVQD (reference sequence). Trimming pared 4 bases from V and 3 bases from J, leaving 10 bases between. This CDR3 contains 13 residues. The CDR3 bases are TGCGCCAGCAGTGTGCAGGGGGGCTACGAGCAGTACTTC. Its translation: CASSVQGGYEQYF.

This clone has a handful of counts. The rearrangement joins TRBV10-1 to TRBJ2-1; weak D call: TRBD2 (5 bases). V lost 8 bases and J lost 5, with 13 bases in between. The CDR3 extends over 13 amino acids. Germline V lookup: CDR1 WNHNN, CDR2 SYGVQD (reference sequence). The chain's CDR3 is CASSSSSNNEQFF. The CDR3 DNA follows: TGCGCCAGCTCTAGCAGTAGTAACAATGAGCAGTTCTTC.

This chain links TRBV29-1 with TRBJ1-1, with a weak D call TRBD1 (5 bases). The CDR3 loop spans 13 amino acids. Germline V gene sequence: CDR1 SQVTM, CDR2 ANQGSEA. V was cut by 4 bases and J by 3 bases, with 12 bases left in between. The CDR3 reads CSVGVSGDTEAFF. The CDR3 DNA reads as TGCAGCGTTGGGGTCTCGGGGGACACTGAAGCTTTCTTT.

The V gene is TRBV4-2, the J gene TRBJ1-5, with D perhaps matching TRBD1 (5 bases). Trimming cost V 0 bases and J 5 bases, with 17 bases left between them. There are 17 residues in the CDR3. CDR1 is LGHNA and CDR2 is YNFKEQ in the germline V gene. CDR3 nucleotides: TGTGCCAGCAGCCAAGAGACAGTTGGTTTCTCTGATCAGCCCCAGCATTTT. Translated, it gives CASSQETVGFSDQPQHF.

This chain joins TRBV6-6 and TRBJ1-1; weak D call: TRBD1 (5 bases). This CDR3 comprises 12 residues. Germline values: CDR1 MNHNY, CDR2 SVGAGI (reference sequence). V was clipped by 6 bases and J by 5 bases, with 10 bases between them. CDR3 sequence reads: CASSPGKTEAFF. DNA for the CDR3: TGTGCCAGCAGCCCAGGGAAAACTGAAGCTTTCTTT.

The chain couples TRBV29-1 to TRBJ2-3, with 8 bases aligning to TRBD2. V gave up 3 bases and J gave up 2 bases; unmatched junction bases: 4. The germline CDR1 and CDR2 sequences are SQVTM and ANQGSEA. The CDR3 loop spans 14 amino acids. CDR3 region: CSVDIAGHTDTQYF. CDR3 nucleotide sequence: TGCAGCGTTGACATAGCGGGACACACAGATACGCAGTATTTT.

The chain is built from TRBV19 and TRBJ2-5, with 8 nucleotides matching TRBD2. Per the germline V gene, CDR1 is LNHDA and CDR2 is SQIVND (reference sequence). The CDR3 runs 16 residues. J lost 5 bases, V lost 3 bases, and 11 bases had no gene match. Here the CDR3 DNA reads TGTGCCAGTAGTATTAGCCTAGCGGGCCTCCTGGAGACCCAGTACTTC. Translated: CASSISLAGLLETQYF.

CDR3 region: CATSREDSGRGGYTF. The CDR3, as DNA: TGTGCCACCAGCAGAGAAGACTCCGGCAGGGGTGGCTACACCTTC. This chain joins TRBV15 and TRBJ1-2; D is perhaps TRBD1 (6 bases). The CDR3 is 15 residues long. V was trimmed by 0 bases and J by 7 bases, leaving 15 bases between them. Germline CDR1 reads LNHNV; CDR2 reads YYDKDF (reference sequence).

DNA for the CDR3: TGTGCCAGCAGTGCTACAGGGGTCACTGAAGCTTTCTTT. Translated, it gives CASSATGVTEAFF. The rearrangement joins TRBV6-4 to TRBJ1-1; 7 bases are shared with TRBD1. J was trimmed by 4 bases and V by 4 bases; bases with no gene match: 3. This CDR3 comprises 13 residues. CDR1 is MRHNA and CDR2 is SNTAGT in the germline V gene.

The rearrangement links TRBV19 to TRBJ2-7; D is possibly TRBD1 (6 bases). Germline CDR1 LNHDA, CDR2 SQIVND (reference sequence). V lost 6 bases to trimming and J lost 1 base, with 10 bases between them. CDR3 length equals 13 residues. The CDR3 here is CASSRDKSYEQYF. Here the CDR3 DNA reads TGTGCCAGTAGCCGGGACAAATCCTACGAGCAGTACTTC.

This chain joins TRBV7-9 and TRBJ2-1, with TRBD1 matching over 9 bases. Germline assignment: CDR1 SEHNR and CDR2 FQNEAQ (reference sequence). Losses at the gene ends were 5 bases for V and 2 bases for J; bases not matched to a gene: 7. The CDR3 consists of 16 residues. CDR3 amino acids: CASSPNRGRTYNEQFF. CDR3 nucleotide sequence: TGTGCCAGCAGCCCAAACAGGGGGCGGACCTACAATGAGCAGTTCTTC. Full variable domain (outside the CDR3, taken from reference TRBV7-9 and TRBJ2-1): DTGVSQNPRHKITKRGQNVTFRCDPISEHNRLYWYRQTLGQGPEFLTYFQNEAQLEKSRLLSDRFSAERPKGSFSTLEIQRTEQGDSAMYLCASSPNRGRTYNEQFFGPGTRLTVL.

The rearrangement links TRBV5-6 to TRBJ1-2, with 8 bases aligning to TRBD1. The trim removed 3 bases at V and 8 bases at J, leaving 9 bases unmatched. Germline-derived CDR1 and CDR2 are SGHDT and YYEEEE. This CDR3 has 14 residues. CDR3 sequence: CASSWGQGARGYTF. DNA of the CDR3: TGTGCCAGCAGCTGGGGGCAGGGGGCTCGGGGCTACACCTTC.

The chain uses TRBV5-4 and TRBJ1-2, with D possibly being TRBD1 (6 bases). CDR3 length: 16 residues. Germline V gene sequence: CDR1 SGHNT, CDR2 YYREEE (reference sequence). Trimming removed 3 bases from V and 2 bases from J, with 17 bases in between. The CDR3 sequence is CASSSGGQLRNYGYTF. The CDR3 DNA is TGTGCCAGCAGCTCGGGGGGACAATTGCGCAACTATGGCTACACCTTC.

V is TRBV7-9 and J is TRBJ2-7; tentative D call: TRBD2 (5 bases). With 5 bases removed from V and 0 bases from J, the gap between germline ends came to 14 bases. Germline loops: CDR1 SEHNR, CDR2 FQNEAQ (reference sequence). The CDR3 spans 15 residues. The CDR3 protein is CASSPYEGVSYEQYF. CDR3 coding DNA: TGTGCCAGCAGCCCATACGAGGGTGTCTCCTACGAGCAGTACTTC.

The genes are TRBV5-6 and TRBJ2-7; TRBD1 is a possible D gene (6 bases). Germline values: CDR1 SGHDT, CDR2 YYEEEE. The CDR3 contains 15 residues. Trimming stripped 4 bases from V and 0 bases from J, with 14 bases between. The DNA of the CDR3 is TGTGCCAGCAGCCGAGGGCCAGGGGACTCCTACGAGCAGTACTTC. This codes for CASSRGPGDSYEQYF.

This chain connects TRBV10-3 to TRBJ2-2, with TRBD2 identical over 7 bases. CDR1 and CDR2 (germline): ENHRY, SYGVKD. The CDR3 consists of 15 residues. Trimming took 0 bases from V and 4 from J; bases not matched to a gene: 2. The CDR3 bases are TGTGCCATCAGTGAGTCGCGGGGGATCACCGGGGAGCTGTTTTTT. It encodes CAISESRGITGELFF.